The 18 T cell receptor beta chains presented below share a single source sample, sequenced in a study of T cells after yellow fever vaccination. TCRdb reprocessed the 5' RACE reads via MiXCR and lists one record per CDR3 protein. Of 100,000 to 150,000 distinct CDR3 sequences in the sample, roughly 15% were seen once. The sequencing here drew on CD8+ T cells sorted from PBMCs, taken 5 days after the yellow fever booster vaccination. Every receptor here comes from a young man who received the YFV17D yellow fever vaccine.

This clonotype turned up a few times. The chain uses TRBV21-1 and TRBJ2-7. TRBV21-1 is recorded as a pseudogene. This CDR3 contains 13 residues. The chain's CDR3 is CASSRHLTYEQYV. CDR3 DNA: TGTGCCAGCAGTAGACACCTAACCTACGAGCAGTACGTC.

Only a few counts were recorded for this clonotype. J is TRBJ1-1 and V is TRBV12-3 or TRBV12-4, with D unresolved. V shed 3 bases and J shed 0 bases, with 8 bases lying between them. This CDR3 contains 14 residues. CDR3 loop: CASSFNSLNTEAFF. The CDR3 DNA sequence: TGTGCCAGCAGTTTCAACAGCCTGAACACTGAAGCTTTCTTT.

This clonotype came up a few times. This chain connects TRBV7-9 to TRBJ2-4; D gene unclear. CDR1 is SEHNR, CDR2 FQNEAQ, per germline (reference sequence). The CDR3 sequence is 14 residues long. V was cut by 5 bases and J by 4 bases, with 12 bases left in between. The CDR3 here is CASSNSGPKNIQYF. The CDR3 nucleotides read TGTGCCAGCAGCAACTCCGGGCCAAAAAACATTCAGTACTTC.

This chain uses TRBV4-3 with TRBJ2-7, with 10 bases that match TRBD1. This CDR3 comprises 15 residues. Losses at the gene ends were 4 bases for V and 6 bases for J; bases not matched to a gene: 9. Germline CDR1 is LGHNA and CDR2 is YSLEER. CDR3 coding DNA: TGCGCCAGCAGCCGGAACCCGGGACAGGGGAGCGAGCAGTACTTC. It translates to CASSRNPGQGSEQYF.

This clonotype occurred a few times. V gene TRBV29-1 combines with J gene TRBJ2-1; D gene unclear. Germline V CDR1 and CDR2: SQVTM, ANQGSEA. The CDR3 sequence is 16 residues long. Trimming stripped 4 bases from V and 2 bases from J, with 18 bases between. CDR3: CSVAGSEFPTYNEQFF. The CDR3 coding sequence is TGCAGCGTTGCCGGCAGTGAATTCCCCACCTACAATGAGCAGTTCTTC.

This clonotype was found a few times. The chain uses TRBV28 and TRBJ2-5; weak D call: TRBD1 (5 bases). Trimming pared 6 bases from V and 5 bases from J, leaving 22 bases between. Looked up from germline, CDR1 is MDHEN and CDR2 is SYDVKM. The CDR3 consists of 16 residues. The chain's CDR3 is CASSTLVGREGETQYF. The CDR3 DNA reads TGTGCCAGCAGCACATTGGTTGGCAGGGAAGGGGAGACCCAGTACTTC.

This clonotype was seen more than once but under ten times. V gene TRBV4-1 combines with J gene TRBJ1-1, with D perhaps TRBD1 (5 bases). V was clipped by 2 bases and J by 4 bases, with 11 bases between them. CDR3 length: 14 residues. Germline loops: CDR1 MGHRA, CDR2 YSYEKL. The CDR3 region is CASSQLDSLTEAFF. Written as DNA, the CDR3 is TGCGCCAGCAGCCAACTCGACAGTCTCACTGAAGCTTTCTTT.

V is TRBV5-4 and J is TRBJ1-1; D is ambiguous. Germline CDR1 reads SGHNT; CDR2 reads YYREEE (reference sequence). The CDR3 totals 12 residues. Trimming took 5 bases from V and 4 from J, leaving 9 bases between them. CDR3 coding DNA: TGTGCCAGCAGGGTGGGATCCACTGAAGCTTTCTTT. The encoded protein is CASRVGSTEAFF.

The rearrangement links TRBV7-2 to TRBJ1-6; TRBD1 is a possible D gene (6 bases). V shed 5 bases and J shed 11 bases, with 13 bases lying between them. The CDR3 runs 13 residues. Germline CDR1 is SGHTA and CDR2 is FQGNSA. CDR3 sequence reads: CASSGGAVTPLHF. The CDR3 DNA follows: TGTGCCAGCAGCGGGGGGGCAGTTACACCCCTCCACTTT.

The J gene is TRBJ2-2, the V gene TRBV5-1; D is perhaps TRBD2 (6 bases). This CDR3 is built from 15 residues. Per the germline V gene, CDR1 is SGHRS and CDR2 is YFSETQ. Trimming took 4 bases from V and 4 from J, leaving 14 bases between them. DNA for the CDR3: TGCGCCAGCAGCGCGGCCGGGGGAGGCACCGGGGAGCTGTTTTTT. It specifies CASSAAGGGTGELFF.

J is TRBJ1-1 and V is TRBV6-5; the match to TRBD1 covers 7 bases. The CDR3 spans 11 residues. Germline loops: CDR1 MNHEY, CDR2 SVGAGI. J gave up 8 bases and V 7 bases, and 4 bases lay outside the gene matches. CDR3 in DNA: TGTGCCAGCACCACAGGGGTAGAAGCTTTCTTT. It encodes CASTTGVEAFF.

This clonotype was observed a handful of times. The rearrangement joins TRBV10-3 to TRBJ2-3; D is unclear. This CDR3 is built from 12 residues. V shed 2 bases and J shed 2 bases, with 2 bases lying between them. Germline V lookup: CDR1 ENHRY, CDR2 SYGVKD. The CDR3 sequence is CAISEITDTQYF. The CDR3 nucleotides are TGTGCCATCAGTGAGATCACAGATACGCAGTATTTT.

This clonotype was counted between two and nine times. J is TRBJ2-5 and V is TRBV15, with TRBD2 identical over 8 bases. CDR3 length: 15 residues. V was clipped by 0 bases and J by 5 bases; unmatched bases: 5. The V gene's germline CDR1 is LNHNV and CDR2 YYDKDF (reference sequence). CDR3: CATSREGLAGETQYF. Written as DNA, the CDR3 is TGTGCCACCAGCAGAGAAGGACTAGCAGGGGAGACCCAGTACTTC.

V and J are TRBV13 and TRBJ1-4; tentatively, D is TRBD1 (6 bases). The CDR3 spans 14 residues. V was trimmed by 2 bases and J by 7 bases, leaving 11 bases between them. CDR1 is PRHDT, CDR2 FYEKMQ, per germline (reference sequence). The CDR3 sequence: CASSLLGQGEKLFF. CDR3 DNA: TGTGCCAGCAGCTTATTGGGACAAGGTGAAAAACTGTTTTTT.

The CDR3 DNA sequence: TGTGCCAGCAGCCGTAGACAGGGTCTTGATGAGCAGTTCTTC. This sequence encodes CASSRRQGLDEQFF. The V and J genes are TRBV12-3 or TRBV12-4 and TRBJ2-1; 7 bases fit TRBD1. The CDR3 is 14 residues long. V was clipped by 6 bases and J by 8 bases; unmatched bases: 10.

This rearrangement joins TRBV7-9 to TRBJ1-4; no clear D gene. The germline CDR1 and CDR2 sequences are SEHNR and FQNEAQ (reference sequence). Between the trimmed V and J ends, which lost 7 bases and 4 bases, there was a span of 13 bases. CDR3 length equals 14 residues. For the CDR3, the DNA is TGTGCCAGCACCTCCGGAGTCCATAATGAAAAACTGTTTTTT. Its translation: CASTSGVHNEKLFF.

The V gene is TRBV7-9, the J gene TRBJ2-2, with D perhaps matching TRBD1 or TRBD2 (5 bases each). Germline lookup yields CDR1 SEHNR and CDR2 FQNEAQ (reference sequence). Between the trimmed V and J ends, which lost 4 bases and 3 bases, there was a span of 9 bases. This CDR3 is built from 14 residues. CDR3 loop: CASSYGTDTGELFF. CDR3 nucleotide sequence: TGTGCCAGCAGCTACGGGACCGACACCGGGGAGCTGTTTTTT.

The rearrangement uses TRBV4-1 and TRBJ1-2; 7 bases match TRBD1. The CDR3 spans 14 residues. Germline V CDR1 and CDR2: MGHRA, YSYEKL. J was trimmed by 6 bases and V by 3 bases; bases with no gene match: 7. The CDR3 loop is CASSHDRAGNGYTF. The DNA for the CDR3 is TGCGCCAGCAGCCACGACAGGGCCGGGAATGGCTACACCTTC.